These 3 T cell receptor beta chains share one sample of origin, sequenced in a study of T cell changes during pregnancy in multiple sclerosis. The data were produced by immunoSEQ multiplex PCR, yet TCRdb's version contains in-frame clones alone and is incomplete. The sample includes more than 55,000 clones, approximately 90% of them seen just once. Sequenced material: peripheral blood, taken in the first trimester of pregnancy. Every receptor here comes from a female donor in good health, enrolled as a control in a pregnancy study.

This clone was seen more than once but under ten times. The CDR3 coding sequence is TGTGCCAGCAGCTTAGGGACAGGACCGGGTGGCTACACCTTC. This codes for CASSLGTGPGGYTF. J is TRBJ1-2 and V is TRBV7-3, with 8 bases matching TRBD1. V shed 2 bases, J shed 7 bases, and the junction held 6 bases outside the gene matches. The germline gives CDR1 SGHTA, CDR2 FQGTGA. The CDR3 has 14 residues.

The DNA for the CDR3 is TGTGCCAGCACCCCGGGACAGAAAGAGACCCAGTACTTC. Translating gives CASTPGQKETQYF. This chain links TRBV6-5 with TRBJ2-5; TRBD1 matches at 7 bases. The J segment lost 3 bases and the V segment lost 7 bases, leaving 5 bases of the junction unmatched. Looked up from germline, CDR1 is MNHEY and CDR2 is SVGAGI. The CDR3 loop spans 13 amino acids.

The J gene is TRBJ2-1, the V gene TRBV7-6, with TRBD2 matching over 8 bases. The CDR3 totals 15 residues. The V and J ends lost 4 bases and 4 bases, in that order; junction bases with no gene match: 6. The germline V gene encodes CDR1 SGHVS and CDR2 FNYEAQ. The CDR3 spells CASSSLAGLYNEQFF. For the CDR3, the DNA is TGTGCCAGCAGCTCGTTAGCGGGACTATACAATGAGCAGTTCTTC.